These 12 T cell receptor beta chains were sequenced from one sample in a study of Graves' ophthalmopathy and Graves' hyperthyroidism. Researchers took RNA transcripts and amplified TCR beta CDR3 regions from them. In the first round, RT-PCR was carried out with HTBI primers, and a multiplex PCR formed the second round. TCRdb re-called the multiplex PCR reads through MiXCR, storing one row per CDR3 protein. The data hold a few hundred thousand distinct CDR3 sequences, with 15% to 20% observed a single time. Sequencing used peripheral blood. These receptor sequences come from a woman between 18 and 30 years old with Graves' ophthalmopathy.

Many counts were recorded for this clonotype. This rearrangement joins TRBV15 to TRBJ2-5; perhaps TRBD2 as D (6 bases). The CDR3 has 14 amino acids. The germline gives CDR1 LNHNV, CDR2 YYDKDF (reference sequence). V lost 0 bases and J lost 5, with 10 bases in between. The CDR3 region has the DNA TGTGCCACCAGCAGAGATCTGGGAGGTGAGACCCAGTACTTC. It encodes CATSRDLGGETQYF.

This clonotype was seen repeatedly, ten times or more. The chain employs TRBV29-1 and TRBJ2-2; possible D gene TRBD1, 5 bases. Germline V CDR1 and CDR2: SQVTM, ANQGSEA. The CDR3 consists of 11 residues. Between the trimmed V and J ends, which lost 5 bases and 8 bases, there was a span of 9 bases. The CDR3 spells CSVWYRGELFF. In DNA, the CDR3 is TGCAGCGTTTGGTACAGGGGGGAGCTGTTTTTT.

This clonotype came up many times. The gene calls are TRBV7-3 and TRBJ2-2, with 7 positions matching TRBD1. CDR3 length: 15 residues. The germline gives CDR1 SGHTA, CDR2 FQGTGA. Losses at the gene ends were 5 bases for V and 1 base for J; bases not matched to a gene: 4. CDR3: CASSQTGRNTGELFF. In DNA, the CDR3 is TGTGCCAGCAGCCAGACAGGGAGGAACACCGGGGAGCTGTTTTTT.

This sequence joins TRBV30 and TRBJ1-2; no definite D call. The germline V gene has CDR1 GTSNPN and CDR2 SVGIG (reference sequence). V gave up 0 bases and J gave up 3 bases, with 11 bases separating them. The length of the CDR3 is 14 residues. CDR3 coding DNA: TGTGCCTGGAGTGTACGTGGCGGATACTATGGCTACACCTTC. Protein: CAWSVRGGYYGYTF.

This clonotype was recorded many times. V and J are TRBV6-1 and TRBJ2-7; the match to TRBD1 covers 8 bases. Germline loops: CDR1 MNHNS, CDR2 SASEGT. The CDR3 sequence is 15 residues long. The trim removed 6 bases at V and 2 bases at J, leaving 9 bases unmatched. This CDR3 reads CASSDTGGNAYEQYF. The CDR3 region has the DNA TGTGCCAGCAGCGATACAGGGGGTAACGCCTACGAGCAGTACTTC.

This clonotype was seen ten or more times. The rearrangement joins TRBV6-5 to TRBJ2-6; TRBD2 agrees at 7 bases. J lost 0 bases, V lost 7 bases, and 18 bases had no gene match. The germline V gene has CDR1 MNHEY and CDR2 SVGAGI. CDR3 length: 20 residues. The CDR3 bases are TGTGCCAGCACCAACAGAAGGGCTAGCGGCACCCTCTCTGGGGCCAACGTCCTGACTTTC. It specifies CASTNRRASGTLSGANVLTF.

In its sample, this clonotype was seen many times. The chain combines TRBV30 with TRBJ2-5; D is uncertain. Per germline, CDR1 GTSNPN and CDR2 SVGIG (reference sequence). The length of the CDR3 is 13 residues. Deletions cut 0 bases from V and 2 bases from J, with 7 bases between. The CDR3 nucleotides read TGTGCCTGGAGTGTACGCAGACAAGAGACCCAGTACTTC. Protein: CAWSVRRQETQYF.

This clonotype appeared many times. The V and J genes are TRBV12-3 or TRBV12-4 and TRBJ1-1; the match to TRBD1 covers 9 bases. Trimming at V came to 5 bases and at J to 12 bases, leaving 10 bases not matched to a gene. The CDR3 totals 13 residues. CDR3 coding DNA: TGTGCCAGCAGTCACCGGGACAGGGTGAGAACTTTCTTT. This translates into CASSHRDRVRTFF.

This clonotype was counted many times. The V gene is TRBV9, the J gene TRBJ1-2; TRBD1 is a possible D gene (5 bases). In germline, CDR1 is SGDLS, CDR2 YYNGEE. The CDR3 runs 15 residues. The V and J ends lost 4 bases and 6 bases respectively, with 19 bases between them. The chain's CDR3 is CASSPRTTVPHGYTF. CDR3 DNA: TGTGCCAGCAGCCCCAGGACAACGGTCCCACATGGCTACACCTTC. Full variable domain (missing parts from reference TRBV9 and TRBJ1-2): DSGVTQTPKHLITATGQRVTLRCSPRSGDLSVYWYQQSLDQGLQFLIQYYNGEERAKGNILERFSAQQFPDLHSELNLSSLELGDSALYFCASSPRTTVPHGYTFGSGTRLTVV.

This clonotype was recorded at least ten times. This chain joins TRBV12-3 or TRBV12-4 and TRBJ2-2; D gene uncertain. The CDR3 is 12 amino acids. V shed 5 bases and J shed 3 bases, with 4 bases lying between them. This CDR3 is CASSGDTGELFF. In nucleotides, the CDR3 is TGTGCCAGCAGTGGAGACACCGGGGAGCTGTTTTTT.

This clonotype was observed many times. CDR3 residues: CASSIGGGNYGYTF. The CDR3 nucleotides are TGTGCCAGTAGTATCGGAGGGGGAAACTATGGCTACACCTTC. This chain links TRBV19 with TRBJ1-2; possible D gene TRBD1, 6 bases. The V gene lost 3 bases and the J gene lost 2 bases, with 10 bases spanning the gap. Germline V CDR1 and CDR2: LNHDA, SQIVND (reference sequence). There are 14 residues in the CDR3.

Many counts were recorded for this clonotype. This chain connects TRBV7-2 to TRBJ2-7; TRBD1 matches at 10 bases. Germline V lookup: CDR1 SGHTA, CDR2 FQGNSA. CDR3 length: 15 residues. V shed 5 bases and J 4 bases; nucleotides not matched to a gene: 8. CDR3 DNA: TGTGCCAGCAGCCGAGAACCGGGACAGGGGTACGAGCAGTACTTC. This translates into CASSREPGQGYEQYF.